This is a list of T cell receptor beta chains from one sample in a study of blood T cell repertoires in COVID-19. TCRdb keeps only in-frame clones here, not all; method: immunoSEQ multiplex PCR. The data contain approximately 310,000 clones, around 85% of them seen just once; the ten biggest clones take up under 2%. Sample: PBMCs or T cells enriched from blood (not recorded which). These receptors all come from a woman under 40 who had been exposed to COVID-19. Each CDR3 is given with its conserved first and last residue. A D gene is named only where the DNA matches it firmly. Clone size is given for some rows only: seen once, a few or many times, or a class if the clone is expanded.

NA	TRBJ2-1	TRBV3-1/TRBV3-2	NA	TGTGCCAGCAGCCGGACTACCGGGCACGATGAGCAGTTCTTC	CASSRTTGHDEQFF
TRBD1	TRBJ1-5	TRBV19	NA	TGTGCCACCCTAGGGGGGGACAGGGTCCTCAATCAGCCCCAGCATTTT	CATLGGDRVLNQPQHF
TRBD1	TRBJ2-2	TRBV9	NA	TGTGCCAGCAGCTACCAGTCAGGGGGTAACGCGAACACCGGGGAGCTGTTTTTT	CASSYQSGGNANTGELFF
TRBD1	TRBJ1-4	TRBV4-1	once	TGCGCCAGCAGCCAAGATCCTGGACAGGCGGAAAAACTGTTTTTT	CASSQDPGQAEKLFF
NA	TRBJ1-3	TRBV30	NA	TGTGCCGGACTTTCGGGAGGCTCTGGAAACACCATATATTTT	CAGLSGGSGNTIYF
NA	TRBJ1-2	TRBV7-6	NA	TGTGCCAGCAGCTTAGCCCCGGACAAAGGCTACACCTTC	CASSLAPDKGYTF
NA	TRBJ1-5	TRBV4-1	NA	TGCGCCAGCAGCCACCTAGGGGAGGGGGACGGTCAGCCCCAGCATTTT	CASSHLGEGDGQPQHF
NA	TRBJ2-2	TRBV5-1	NA	TGCGCCAGCAGCTTCAGGCTTCGTAAGGACACCGGGGAGCTGTTTTTT	CASSFRLRKDTGELFF
NA	TRBJ1-6	TRBV28	NA	TGTGCCAGCAGTTTATCCCGGAGCTCCTATAATTCACCCCTCCACTTT	CASSLSRSSYNSPLHF
NA	TRBJ1-2	TRBV30	NA	TGTGCCTGGAGAAACTCCCCGGGACACCTTCACTACACCTTC	CAWRNSPGHLHYTF
NA	TRBJ1-1	TRBV25-1	NA	TGTGCCAGCAGTGACCGGCGGATCTTGAACACTGAAGCTTTCTTT	CASSDRRILNTEAFF
NA	TRBJ1-1	TRBV5-1	NA	TGCGCCAGCAGCTTTTCCGACAGCTACACTGAAGCTTTCTTT	CASSFSDSYTEAFF
NA	TRBJ1-5	TRBV5-8	NA	TGTGCCAGCACCCCTCGGGATTTGGTCAATCAGCCCCAGCATTTT	CASTPRDLVNQPQHF
TRBD2	TRBJ2-2	TRBV27	once	TGTGCCAGCAGTTTCCTAGCGGGGGTTGGCACCGGGGAGCTGTTTTTT	CASSFLAGVGTGELFF